The clone carrying this T cell receptor beta chain came up a few times. Assay used: immunoSEQ multiplex PCR; TCRdb lists only in-frame clones, some missing. The data contain more than 45,000 clones, around 75% of them seen just once; the ten biggest clones take up over 4%. The CDR3 is 15 residues long. Trimming removed 4 bases from V and 0 bases from J, with 10 bases in between. CDR1 is MNHEY and CDR2 is SVGAGI in the germline V gene. The record originates from a study of PD-L1 blockade in urothelial cancer. Study-wide context: Atezolizumab was started by patients in the mid-2010s at 1,200 mg intravenously every 3 weeks.

Sample time point: pretreatment peripheral blood. The specimen was PBMCs, collected around atezolizumab (anti-PD-L1) treatment. This receptor was obtained from a man in his 70s with urothelial cancer. This chain joins TRBV6-5 and TRBJ1-5, with D possibly TRBD1 on 5 matching bases. As DNA, the CDR3 is TGTGCCAGCAGTTCCACCGACAGTAGCAATCAGCCCCAGCATTTT. Amino acid sequence: CASSSTDSSNQPQHF.